This TCR beta chain was documented in a study of OX40 agonist ivuxolimab in advanced cancers. The CDR3 has 15 amino acids. The V gene's germline CDR1 is SGHRS and CDR2 YFSETQ. V was pared by 0 bases and J by 0 bases, with 0 bases of the junction left unmatched. Sequencing was performed with immunoSEQ multiplex PCR; in TCRdb, only in-frame clones are kept and a portion is missing. The data show some 5,600 clones, with 81% seen just once and 20% to 25% held by the top ten. This sequence was found in an adult with an advanced solid tumor such as melanoma, head and neck, liver or kidney cancer. The specimen was CD4+ or CD8+ T cells sorted from blood, collected in a trial of the OX40 agonist ivuxolimab. This chain uses TRBV5-1 with TRBJ2-1; TRBD2 matches at 7 bases. Here the CDR3 DNA reads TGCGCCAGCAGCTTGGGGACTAGCTCCTACAATGAGCAGTTCTTC. This gives the protein CASSLGTSSYNEQFF.